The rows below give T cell receptor beta chains drawn from one sample of a study of Ad26.COV2.S vaccination and SARS-CoV-2 variants. Here immunoSEQ multiplex PCR was the method, and the copy in TCRdb shows in-frame clones only, minus some. The data hold 410,000 or so clones, with roughly 90% observed a single time. The starting material was peripheral blood, obtained in a trial of Ad26.COV2.S vaccine versus placebo. All receptors derive from a person between 18 and 65 years old who received the Ad26.COV2.S COVID-19 vaccine or a placebo. Both conserved end residues are part of each CDR3. The D gene is left open where the match is weak. A row's size may be missing; if present it is once, few, many or a size class.

TRBJ1-1,TRBV6-5,NA,NA,CASSWGRTNTEAFF,TGTGCCAGCAGTTGGGGACGGACGAACACTGAAGCTTTCTTT
TRBJ1-2,TRBV5-1,NA,NA,CASSHPDGNGYTF,TGCGCCAGCAGCCACCCGGACGGGAATGGCTACACCTTC
TRBJ2-2,TRBV5-1,NA,NA,CASSLGQNTGELFF,TGCGCCAGCAGCTTGGGGCAGAACACCGGGGAGCTGTTTTTT
TRBJ2-4,TRBV2,NA,TRBD1,CASSLGQTWDIQYF,TGTGCCAGCAGCTTGGGACAGACGTGGGACATTCAGTACTTC
TRBJ2-7,TRBV4-3,NA,NA,CASSPSLPVSSYEQYF,TGCGCCAGCAGCCCTTCCCTCCCGGTTTCCTCCTACGAGCAGTACTTC
TRBJ1-1,TRBV7-2,NA,TRBD1,CASSPPGDRGHTEAFF,TGTGCCAGCAGCCCACCGGGGGACAGGGGGCACACTGAAGCTTTCTTT
TRBJ2-7,TRBV4-3,NA,TRBD1,CASSQGWTGVREQYF,TGCGCCAGCAGCCAGGGTTGGACAGGGGTCCGGGAGCAGTACTTC
TRBJ1-1,TRBV7-2,NA,NA,CASSLFRDPGTEAFF,TGTGCCAGCAGCTTATTTCGGGACCCAGGCACTGAAGCTTTCTTT
TRBJ2-2,TRBV19,NA,NA,CASSPPHGNTGELFF,TGTGCCAGTAGTCCTCCCCACGGGAACACCGGGGAGCTGTTTTTT
TRBJ2-7,TRBV11-2,NA,TRBD2,CASSLSPSGTYEQYF,TGTGCCAGCAGCTTATCGCCTAGCGGAACCTACGAGCAGTACTTC
TRBJ2-7,TRBV6-4,NA,TRBD1,CASSPTGTGFYEQYF,TGTGCCAGCAGTCCTACCGGGACAGGGTTCTACGAGCAGTACTTC
TRBJ2-3,TRBV10-3,NA,TRBD2,CAISESWRGARTDTQYF,TGTGCCATCAGTGAGTCCTGGCGGGGGGCCCGCACAGATACGCAGTATTTT
TRBJ1-3,TRBV28,once,TRBD1,CASSPWTGGSGNTIYF,TGTGCCAGCAGTCCGTGGACAGGGGGCTCTGGAAACACCATATATTTT
TRBJ2-7,TRBV7-7,once,NA,CASSPGPNSYEQYF,TGTGCCAGCAGCCCGGGACCAAACTCCTACGAGCAGTACTTC
TRBJ2-7,TRBV21-1,NA,NA,CASSKKVFRALSYEQYF,TGTGCCAGCAGCAAAAAGGTGTTCCGGGCCCTCTCCTACGAGCAGTACTTC
TRBJ2-1,TRBV19,NA,TRBD1,CASRQGWSYNEQFF,TGTGCCAGTAGACAGGGGTGGTCCTACAATGAGCAGTTCTTC
TRBJ2-7,TRBV29-1,NA,NA,CSVARQTTYEQYF,TGCAGCGTGGCCCGACAGACTACCTACGAGCAGTACTTC
TRBJ2-3,TRBV5-4,NA,TRBD2,CASSLASGVGTDTQYF,TGTGCCAGCAGCTTGGCAAGCGGGGTTGGCACAGATACGCAGTATTTT